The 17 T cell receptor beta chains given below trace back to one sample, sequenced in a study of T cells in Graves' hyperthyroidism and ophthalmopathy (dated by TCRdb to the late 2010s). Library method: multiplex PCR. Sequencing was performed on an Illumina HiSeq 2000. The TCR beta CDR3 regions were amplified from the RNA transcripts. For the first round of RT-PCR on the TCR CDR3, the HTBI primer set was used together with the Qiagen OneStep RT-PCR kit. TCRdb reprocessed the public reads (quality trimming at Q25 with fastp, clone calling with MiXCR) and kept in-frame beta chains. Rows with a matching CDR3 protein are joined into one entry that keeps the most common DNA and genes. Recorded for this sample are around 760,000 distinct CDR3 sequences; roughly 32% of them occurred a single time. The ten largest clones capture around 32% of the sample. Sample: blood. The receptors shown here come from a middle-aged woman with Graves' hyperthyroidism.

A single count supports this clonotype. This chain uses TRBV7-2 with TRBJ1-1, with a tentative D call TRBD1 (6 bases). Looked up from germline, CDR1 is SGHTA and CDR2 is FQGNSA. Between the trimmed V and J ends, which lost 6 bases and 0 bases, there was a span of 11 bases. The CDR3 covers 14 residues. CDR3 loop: CASRRGTVNTEAFF. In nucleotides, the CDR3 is TGTGCCAGCAGAAGGGGGACGGTGAACACTGAAGCTTTCTTT. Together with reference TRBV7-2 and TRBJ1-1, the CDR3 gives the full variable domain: GAGVSQSPSNKVTEKGKDVELRCDPISGHTALYWYRQSLGQGLEFLIYFQGNSAPDKSGLPSDRFSAERTGGSVSTLTIQRTQQEDSAVYLCASRRGTVNTEAFFGQGTRLTVV.

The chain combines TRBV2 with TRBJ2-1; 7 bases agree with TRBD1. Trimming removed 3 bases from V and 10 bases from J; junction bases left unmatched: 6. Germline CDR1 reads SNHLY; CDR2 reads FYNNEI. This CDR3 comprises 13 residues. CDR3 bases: TGTGCCAGCAGTGAGGGGACAGCCGGCGAGCAGTTCTTC. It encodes CASSEGTAGEQFF.

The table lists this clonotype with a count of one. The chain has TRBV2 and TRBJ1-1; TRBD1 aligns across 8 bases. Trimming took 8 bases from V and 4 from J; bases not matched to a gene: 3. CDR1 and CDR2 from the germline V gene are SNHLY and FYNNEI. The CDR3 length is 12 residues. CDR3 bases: TGTGCCAGCTGGACAGGGTTCACTGAAGCTTTCTTT. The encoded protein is CASWTGFTEAFF.

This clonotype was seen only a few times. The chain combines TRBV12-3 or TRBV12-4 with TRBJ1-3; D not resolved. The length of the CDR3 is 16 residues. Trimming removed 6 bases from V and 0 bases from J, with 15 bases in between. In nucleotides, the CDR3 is TGTGCCAGCAGCTCCTCGCAGTATTCCTCTGGAAACACCATATATTTT. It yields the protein CASSSSQYSSGNTIYF.

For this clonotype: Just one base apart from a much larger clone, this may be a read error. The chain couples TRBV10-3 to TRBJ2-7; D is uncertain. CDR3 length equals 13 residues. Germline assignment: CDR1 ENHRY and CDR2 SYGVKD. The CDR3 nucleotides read TGTGCCGTCAGTGAAAGGAGTCCTGTGGAGCAGTACTTC. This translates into CAVSERSPVEQYF.

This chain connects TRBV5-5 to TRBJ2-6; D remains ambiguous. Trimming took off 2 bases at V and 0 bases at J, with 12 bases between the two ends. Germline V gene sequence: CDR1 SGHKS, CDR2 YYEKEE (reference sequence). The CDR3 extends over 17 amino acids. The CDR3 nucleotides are TGTGCCAGCAGCTTAAGGACGGGTTCCTCTGGGGCCAACGTCCTGACTTTC. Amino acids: CASSLRTGSSGANVLTF. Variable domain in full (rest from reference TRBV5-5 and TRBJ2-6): DAGVTQSPTHLIKTRGQQVTLRCSPISGHKSVSWYQQVLGQGPQFIFQYYEKEERGRGNFPDRFSARQFPNYSSELNVNALLLGDSALYLCASSLRTGSSGANVLTFGAGSRLTVL.

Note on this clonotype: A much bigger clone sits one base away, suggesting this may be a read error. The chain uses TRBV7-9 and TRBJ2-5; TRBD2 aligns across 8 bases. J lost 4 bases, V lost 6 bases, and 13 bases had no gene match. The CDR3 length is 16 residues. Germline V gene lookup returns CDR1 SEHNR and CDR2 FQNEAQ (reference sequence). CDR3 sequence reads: CASSLNGGGLAETQYF. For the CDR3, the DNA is TGTGCCAGCAGTCTCAACGGCGGGGGGTTGGCAGAGACCCAGTACTTC.

The CDR3 is CASSLRRQRETQYF. The CDR3 nucleotides are TGTGCCAGCAGCTTGAGACGTCAGCGGGAGACCCAGTACTTC. This sequence joins TRBV5-6 and TRBJ2-5, with D maybe TRBD2 (5 bases). The CDR3 is made up of 14 amino acids. V gave up 1 base and J gave up 5 bases, with 12 bases separating them. The germline V gene encodes CDR1 SGHDT and CDR2 YYEEEE.

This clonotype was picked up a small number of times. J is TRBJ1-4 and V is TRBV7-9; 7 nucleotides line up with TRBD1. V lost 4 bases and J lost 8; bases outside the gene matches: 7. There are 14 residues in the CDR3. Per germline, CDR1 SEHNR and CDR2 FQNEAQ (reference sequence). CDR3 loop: CASSSTGTVEKLFF. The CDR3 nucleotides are TGTGCCAGCAGCTCGACAGGGACGGTAGAAAAACTGTTTTTT.

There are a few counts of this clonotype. In nucleotides, the CDR3 is TGCAGTGCTCCCTTTCCCGCCGAGGGAGCTGAAGCTTTCTTT. This gives the protein CSAPFPAEGAEAFF. This chain links TRBV20-1 with TRBJ1-1; the D is unclear. V was clipped by 5 bases and J by 6 bases, with 19 bases between them. The CDR3 is 14 amino acids. Germline CDR1 and CDR2: DFQATT and SNEGSKA (reference sequence).

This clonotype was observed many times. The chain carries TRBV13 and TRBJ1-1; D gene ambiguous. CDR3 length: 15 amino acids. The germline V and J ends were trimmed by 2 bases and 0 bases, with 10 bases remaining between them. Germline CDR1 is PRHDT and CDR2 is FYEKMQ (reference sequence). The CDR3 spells CASSLQSAMNTEAFF. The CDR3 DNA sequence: TGTGCCAGCAGCTTACAGTCGGCGATGAACACTGAAGCTTTCTTT.

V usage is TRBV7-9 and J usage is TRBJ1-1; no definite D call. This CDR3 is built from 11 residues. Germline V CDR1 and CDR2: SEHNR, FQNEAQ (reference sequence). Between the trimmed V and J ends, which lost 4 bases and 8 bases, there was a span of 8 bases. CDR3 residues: CASSSPQEAFF. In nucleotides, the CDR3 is TGTGCCAGCAGCTCACCACAGGAAGCTTTCTTT.

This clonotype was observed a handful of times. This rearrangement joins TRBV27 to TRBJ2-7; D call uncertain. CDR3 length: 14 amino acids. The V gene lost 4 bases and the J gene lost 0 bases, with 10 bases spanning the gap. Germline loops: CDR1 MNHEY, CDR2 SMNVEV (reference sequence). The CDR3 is CASSSQISSYEQYF. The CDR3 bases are TGTGCCAGCAGTTCTCAAATAAGCTCCTACGAGCAGTACTTC.

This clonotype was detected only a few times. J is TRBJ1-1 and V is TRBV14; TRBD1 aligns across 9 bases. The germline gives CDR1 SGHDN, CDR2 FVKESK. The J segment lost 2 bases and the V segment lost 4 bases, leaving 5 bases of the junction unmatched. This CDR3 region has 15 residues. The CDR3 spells CASSRWTGANTEAFF. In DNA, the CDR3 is TGTGCCAGCAGCCGGTGGACAGGGGCCAACACTGAAGCTTTCTTT.

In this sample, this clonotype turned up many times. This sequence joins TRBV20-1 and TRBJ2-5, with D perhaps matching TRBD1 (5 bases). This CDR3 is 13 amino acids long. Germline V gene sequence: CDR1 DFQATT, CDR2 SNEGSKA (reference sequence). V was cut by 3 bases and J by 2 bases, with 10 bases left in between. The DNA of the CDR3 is TGCAGTGCTAGGTGGGGCAGACAAGAGACCCAGTACTTC. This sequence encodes CSARWGRQETQYF.

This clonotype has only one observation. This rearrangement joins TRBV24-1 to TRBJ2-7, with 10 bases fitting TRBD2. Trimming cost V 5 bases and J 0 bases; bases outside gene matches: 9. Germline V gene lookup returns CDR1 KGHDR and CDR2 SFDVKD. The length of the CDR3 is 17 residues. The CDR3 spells CATSGFGGTSVSYEQYF. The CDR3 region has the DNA TGTGCCACCAGTGGTTTTGGGGGGACTAGCGTCTCCTACGAGCAGTACTTC.

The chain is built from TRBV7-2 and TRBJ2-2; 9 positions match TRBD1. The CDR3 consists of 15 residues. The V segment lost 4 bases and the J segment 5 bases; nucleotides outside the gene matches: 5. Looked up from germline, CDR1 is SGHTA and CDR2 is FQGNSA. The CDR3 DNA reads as TGTGCCAGCAGCTACCGGGACAGGGTTACCGGGGAGCTGTTTTTT. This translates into CASSYRDRVTGELFF.